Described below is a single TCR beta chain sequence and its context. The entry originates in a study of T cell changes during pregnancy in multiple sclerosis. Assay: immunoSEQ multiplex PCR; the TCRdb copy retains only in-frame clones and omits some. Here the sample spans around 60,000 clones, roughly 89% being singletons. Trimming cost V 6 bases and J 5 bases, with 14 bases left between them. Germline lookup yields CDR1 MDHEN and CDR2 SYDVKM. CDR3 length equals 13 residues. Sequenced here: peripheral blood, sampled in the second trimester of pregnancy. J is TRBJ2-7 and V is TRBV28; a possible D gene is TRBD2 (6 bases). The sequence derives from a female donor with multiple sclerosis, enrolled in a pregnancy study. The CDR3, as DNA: TGTGCCAGCAGCCGGACTAAAGTCAACGAGCAGTACTTC. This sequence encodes CASSRTKVNEQYF.